Listed below are T cell receptor beta chains from one sample, sequenced in a study of blood T cell repertoires in COVID-19. The table came from immunoSEQ multiplex PCR; TCRdb's copy has only in-frame clones and leaves some out. The table records 99,000 or so clones, under 80% of them present only once. The material sequenced was peripheral blood. These TCRs come from a woman in her seventies with acute or convalescent COVID-19. The CDR3 runs from the conserved cysteine through the conserved F or W. Each record gives: D gene, clone size, J gene, CDR3 length, V gene, CDR3 protein, CDR3 DNA. A D gene is named only where the DNA matches it firmly. The size of a clone is reported for some rows only, either as once, few or many, or as a class for expanded clones.

D: .
size: few
J: TRBJ1-2
length: 13
V: TRBV6-5
CDR3: CASSYREGYGYTF
DNA: TGTGCCAGCAGTTACAGGGAGGGTTATGGCTACACCTTC

D: TRBD2
size: once
J: TRBJ2-2
length: 15
V: TRBV4-1
CDR3: CASSQAGGRTGELFF
DNA: TGCGCCAGCAGCCAAGCGGGGGGGCGAACCGGGGAGCTGTTTTTT

D: TRBD2
size: .
J: TRBJ2-7
length: 16
V: TRBV7-9
CDR3: CASSPLGLAGSYEQYF
DNA: TGTGCCAGCAGCCCCCTGGGACTAGCGGGGTCCTACGAGCAGTACTTC

D: .
size: .
J: TRBJ1-6
length: 18
V: TRBV5-1
CDR3: CASSSTQTTGTGNSPLHF
DNA: TGCGCCAGCAGCTCAACACAAACGACAGGCACTGGTAATTCACCCCTCCACTTT

D: TRBD2
size: few
J: TRBJ2-7
length: 14
V: TRBV7-2
CDR3: CASSSRGGLHEQYF
DNA: TGTGCCAGCAGCTCCCGCGGGGGTCTCCACGAGCAGTACTTC

D: TRBD1
size: .
J: TRBJ2-7
length: 12
V: TRBV2
CDR3: CAGAQGGIQQYF
DNA: TGTGCCGGAGCACAGGGGGGAATTCAGCAGTACTTC

D: TRBD1
size: .
J: TRBJ1-3
length: 16
V: TRBV19
CDR3: CASSSRDRLTGNTIYF
DNA: TGTGCCAGTAGTAGCCGGGACAGGTTGACCGGAAACACCATATATTTT

D: TRBD1
size: .
J: TRBJ1-2
length: 14
V: TRBV3-1/TRBV3-2
CDR3: CASSQLQGIYGYTF
DNA: TGTGCCAGCAGCCAGCTACAGGGGATCTATGGCTACACCTTC

D: .
size: .
J: TRBJ2-3
length: 12
V: TRBV27
CDR3: CASSHSPDTQYF
DNA: TGTGCCAGCAGTCATAGTCCAGATACGCAGTATTTT

D: TRBD1
size: .
J: TRBJ1-2
length: 15
V: TRBV11-2
CDR3: CASSLSGTGANGYTF
DNA: TGTGCCAGCAGCTTATCCGGGACAGGGGCAAATGGCTACACCTTC

D: TRBD2
size: .
J: TRBJ2-1
length: 17
V: TRBV27
CDR3: CASSPGTSGGSYNEQFF
DNA: TGTGCCAGCAGTCCCGGGACTAGCGGGGGTTCCTACAATGAGCAGTTCTTC

D: .
size: .
J: TRBJ1-4
length: 14
V: TRBV5-1
CDR3: CASSFQGGPEKLFF
DNA: TGCGCCAGCAGCTTCCAGGGAGGTCCGGAAAAACTGTTTTTT

D: .
size: .
J: TRBJ1-3
length: 13
V: TRBV5-1
CDR3: CASSQGPGNTIYF
DNA: TGCGCCAGCAGCCAGGGGCCTGGAAACACCATATATTTT

D: .
size: few
J: TRBJ2-7
length: 15
V: TRBV2
CDR3: CASSEQGHGTYEQYF
DNA: TGTGCCAGCAGTGAACAGGGTCATGGAACCTACGAGCAGTACTTC

D: TRBD1
size: .
J: TRBJ1-6
length: 16
V: TRBV6-1
CDR3: CASSDDRANSRSPLHF
DNA: TGTGCCAGCAGTGATGACAGGGCGAATAGCCGATCACCCCTCCACTTT

D: .
size: once
J: TRBJ1-1
length: 14
V: TRBV5-4
CDR3: CASSWEGGYTEAFF
DNA: TGTGCCAGCTCCTGGGAGGGGGGTTACACTGAAGCTTTCTTT

D: .
size: few
J: TRBJ1-1
length: 14
V: TRBV7-2
CDR3: CASSSGSVNTEAFF
DNA: TGTGCCAGCAGCTCCGGGTCGGTGAACACTGAAGCTTTCTTT

D: TRBD1
size: .
J: TRBJ1-4
length: 14
V: TRBV30
CDR3: CAWEAGQGGEKLFF
DNA: TGTGCCTGGGAGGCGGGACAGGGAGGCGAAAAACTGTTTTTT

D: .
size: many
J: TRBJ1-1
length: 14
V: TRBV27
CDR3: CAIRAPGTNTEAFF
DNA: TGTGCCATCAGAGCTCCCGGGACAAACACTGAAGCTTTCTTT

D: TRBD1
size: .
J: TRBJ2-7
length: 14
V: TRBV6-6
CDR3: CASRPGTGAYEQYF
DNA: TGTGCCAGCAGACCTGGGACAGGCGCCTACGAGCAGTACTTC

D: TRBD1
size: .
J: TRBJ1-4
length: 17
V: TRBV28
CDR3: CASSPTGLRATNEKLFF
DNA: TGTGCCAGCAGTCCGACAGGGTTAAGGGCAACTAATGAAAAACTGTTTTTT

D: .
size: .
J: TRBJ1-2
length: 15
V: TRBV10-2
CDR3: CASSDSFTGYNGYTF
DNA: TGCGCCAGCAGTGACTCATTTACAGGGTATAATGGCTACACCTTC

D: .
size: .
J: TRBJ1-2
length: 13
V: TRBV30
CDR3: CAWSSGLNYGYTF
DNA: TGTGCCTGGAGTTCAGGGCTTAACTATGGCTACACCTTC

D: TRBD1
size: .
J: TRBJ1-2
length: 16
V: TRBV14
CDR3: CASSPIRGQLNYGYTF
DNA: TGTGCCAGCAGCCCAATAAGGGGACAGCTTAACTATGGCTACACCTTC

D: TRBD1
size: .
J: TRBJ1-3
length: 17
V: TRBV9
CDR3: CASSSRGEQGAGNTIYF
DNA: TGTGCCAGCAGCTCCCGGGGAGAACAGGGGGCTGGAAACACCATATATTTT

D: .
size: .
J: TRBJ1-5
length: 16
V: TRBV6-6
CDR3: CASRAVGTIGLQPQHF
DNA: TGTGCCAGCAGGGCTGTTGGGACTATAGGGCTTCAGCCCCAGCATTTT

D: TRBD1
size: .
J: TRBJ1-1
length: 17
V: TRBV2
CDR3: CASSDQGPGGLSTEAFF
DNA: TGTGCCAGCAGTGACCAGGGGCCAGGGGGCTTGAGCACTGAAGCTTTCTTT

D: .
size: .
J: TRBJ2-7
length: 18
V: TRBV15
CDR3: CATSRDIGRRVSSYEQYF
DNA: TGTGCCACCAGCAGAGATATTGGGCGCAGGGTTTCCTCCTACGAGCAGTACTTC

D: TRBD1
size: .
J: TRBJ1-1
length: 15
V: TRBV19
CDR3: CASRKPGTGDTEAFF
DNA: TGTGCCAGTAGGAAACCCGGGACAGGGGACACTGAAGCTTTCTTT

D: .
size: .
J: TRBJ2-6
length: 15
V: TRBV6-5
CDR3: CASRRDSPGANVLTF
DNA: TGTGCCAGCAGGCGCGACAGTCCTGGGGCCAACGTCCTGACTTTC

D: .
size: .
J: TRBJ1-2
length: 14
V: TRBV5-6
CDR3: CASSLPTANYGYTF
DNA: TGTGCCAGCAGTTTACCGACAGCGAACTATGGCTACACCTTC

D: .
size: few
J: TRBJ2-7
length: 13
V: TRBV28
CDR3: CASRMTGSYEQYF
DNA: TGTGCCAGCAGGATGACAGGTTCCTACGAGCAGTACTTC

D: TRBD1
size: .
J: TRBJ2-3
length: 15
V: TRBV3-1/TRBV3-2
CDR3: CASSHPRTGGDTQYF
DNA: TGTGCCAGCAGCCATCCCCGGACAGGGGGAGATACGCAGTATTTT

D: .
size: .
J: TRBJ2-3
length: 15
V: TRBV29-1
CDR3: CSVEEATGLTDTQYF
DNA: TGCAGCGTTGAAGAGGCGACAGGACTCACAGATACGCAGTATTTT

D: TRBD1
size: .
J: TRBJ1-2
length: 15
V: TRBV19
CDR3: CASSIGQGGIHGYTF
DNA: TGTGCCAGTAGTATCGGACAGGGGGGGATCCATGGCTACACCTTC

D: .
size: .
J: TRBJ1-3
length: 15
V: TRBV28
CDR3: CASSFDRTSGNTIYF
DNA: TGTGCCAGCAGTTTCGACAGGACCTCTGGAAACACCATATATTTT

D: TRBD1
size: .
J: TRBJ1-2
length: 15
V: TRBV7-9
CDR3: CASSYPRGLDYGYTF
DNA: TGTGCCAGCAGCTACCCCAGGGGGCTTGACTATGGCTACACCTTC

D: TRBD1
size: .
J: TRBJ2-3
length: 18
V: TRBV6-1
CDR3: CASSVRPARQGMTDTQYF
DNA: TGTGCCAGCAGTGTCAGACCCGCCCGACAGGGAATGACAGATACGCAGTATTTT

D: .
size: .
J: TRBJ1-2
length: 17
V: TRBV4-3
CDR3: CASSQAVGGGRTDGYTF
DNA: TGCGCCAGCAGCCAAGCGGTCGGGGGGGGGCGAACGGATGGCTACACCTTC

D: .
size: .
J: TRBJ1-3
length: 14
V: TRBV6-5
CDR3: CASSTGVTGNTIYF
DNA: TGTGCCAGCTCAACCGGGGTTACTGGAAACACCATATATTTT